A selection of T cell receptor beta chains follows, all from one sample in a study of T cells in Graves' hyperthyroidism and ophthalmopathy. One entry per CDR3 protein, called by TCRdb with MiXCR from the multiplex PCR reads. The sample records over 300,000 distinct CDR3 sequences, roughly 15% being singletons. The sample was blood. The source is a woman aged 40 to 50 with Graves' ophthalmopathy. The CDR3 runs from the conserved cysteine through the conserved F or W. The D gene is left open where the match is weak. Clone sizes are given selectively: once, few, many, or a class where the clone is expanded.

TRBV4-2,TRBD1,TRBJ2-5,NA,TGTGCCAGCAGCCAATCCGCCGACAGGGGGCTAGAGACCCAGTACTTC,CASSQSADRGLETQYF
TRBV28,NA,TRBJ1-5,many,TGTGCCAGCAACACAGGGTCTCAGCCCCAGCATTTT,CASNTGSQPQHF
TRBV12-3/TRBV12-4,NA,TRBJ2-7,many,TGTGCCAGCAGTTTAGTTGGTTTGGGGCCGGTATCCTACGAGCAGTACTTC,CASSLVGLGPVSYEQYF
TRBV19,TRBD2,TRBJ2-5,NA,TGTGCCAGTAGTATGCAAGCGGGGGTTGAGACCCAGTACTTC,CASSMQAGVETQYF
TRBV11-2,NA,TRBJ2-7,NA,TGTGCCAGCAGCTTAGAGGCAGCTACCTACGAGCAGTACTTC,CASSLEAATYEQYF
TRBV5-1,TRBD1,TRBJ1-1,NA,TGCGCCAGCAGCTCTGGACAGGGGGCCATGAACACTGAAGCTTTCTTT,CASSSGQGAMNTEAFF
TRBV20-1,NA,TRBJ1-1,NA,TGCAGTGCTGAAAGAAAGAACACTGAAGCTTTCTTT,CSAERKNTEAFF
TRBV5-1,NA,TRBJ2-2,NA,TGCGCCAGCAGCTTCTATATAGGCACCGGGGAGCTGTTTTTT,CASSFYIGTGELFF
TRBV19,NA,TRBJ2-7,many,TGTGCCACCCTTCGAGGACGGGAGCAGTACTTC,CATLRGREQYF
TRBV12-3/TRBV12-4,TRBD1,TRBJ1-1,many,TGTGCCAGCACCCCAACAGGGGGCCTCACTGAAGCTTTCTTT,CASTPTGGLTEAFF
TRBV20-1,TRBD1,TRBJ2-2,NA,TGCAGTGGAGGGACAGGGGGATCCGGGGAGCTGTTTTTT,CSGGTGGSGELFF
TRBV7-8,NA,TRBJ1-6,many,TGTGCCAGCAGCTTACGGAATTCACCCCTCCACTTT,CASSLRNSPLHF
TRBV24-1,TRBD2,TRBJ2-1,few,TGTGCCACCAGTTGGACTAGCGGGAGTGATGAGCAGTTCTTC,CATSWTSGSDEQFF
TRBV28,NA,TRBJ2-5,NA,TGTGCCAGCAGTTTCATCGGGACAGGCGGGAGGGAGACCCAGTACTTC,CASSFIGTGGRETQYF
TRBV27,NA,TRBJ1-1,many,TGTGCCAGCAGTACAAGGGATGTGACAGGCGGGTGGAGTATTGAAGCTTTCTTT,CASSTRDVTGGWSIEAFF
TRBV20-1,NA,TRBJ1-3,NA,TGCAGTGCCGTGGGGTTGGGTGACTCTGGAAACACCATATATTTT,CSAVGLGDSGNTIYF
TRBV9,NA,TRBJ2-7,NA,TGTGCCAGCAGCCTCGGGGGGGGACAGGCACCCTACGAGCAGTACTTC,CASSLGGGQAPYEQYF
TRBV2,TRBD1,TRBJ1-3,many,TGTGCCAGCAGTGCACAGGGGGCCACCATATATTTT,CASSAQGATIYF
TRBV2,NA,TRBJ1-1,many,TGTGCCAGCAGCGGAGGGTGGCAGACGAACACTGAAGCTTTCTTT,CASSGGWQTNTEAFF
TRBV6-1,NA,TRBJ2-5,many,TGTGCCAGCAGCTCTCTAGCGAGCGAGACCCAGTACTTC,CASSSLASETQYF
TRBV20-1,NA,TRBJ2-1,few,TGCAGTGCTCGTTCAACAGGGAGGGATTACAATGAGCAGTTCTTC,CSARSTGRDYNEQFF
TRBV7-9,NA,TRBJ1-6,few,TGTGCCAGCAGCTTATGGGGCGATTCACCCCTCCACTTT,CASSLWGDSPLHF
TRBV29-1,TRBD1,TRBJ1-5,many,TGCAGCGTCCGGGGACAGATCAATCAGCCCCAGCATTTT,CSVRGQINQPQHF
TRBV19,TRBD1,TRBJ2-7,NA,TGTGCCAGTAGTATCCCGGGACAGGGCGAGCAGTACTTC,CASSIPGQGEQYF
TRBV12-3/TRBV12-4,NA,TRBJ1-4,many,TGTGCCAGCAGTTTTCGGGGGGCAGGAAATGAAAAACTGTTTTTT,CASSFRGAGNEKLFF
TRBV25-1,NA,TRBJ1-2,many,TGTGCCAGCAGTGACAGGGACCTACCAACGAGTGGCTACACCTTC,CASSDRDLPTSGYTF